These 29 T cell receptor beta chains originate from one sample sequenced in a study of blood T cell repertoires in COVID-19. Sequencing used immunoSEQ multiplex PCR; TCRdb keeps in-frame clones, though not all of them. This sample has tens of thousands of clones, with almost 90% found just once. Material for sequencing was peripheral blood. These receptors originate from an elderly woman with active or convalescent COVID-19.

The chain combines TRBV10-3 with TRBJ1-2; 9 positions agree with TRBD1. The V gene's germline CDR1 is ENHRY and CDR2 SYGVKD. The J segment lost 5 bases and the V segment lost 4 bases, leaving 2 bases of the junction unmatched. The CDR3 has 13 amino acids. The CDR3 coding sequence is TGTGCCATCAGTGGACAGGGGGAATATGGCTACACCTTC. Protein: CAISGQGEYGYTF.

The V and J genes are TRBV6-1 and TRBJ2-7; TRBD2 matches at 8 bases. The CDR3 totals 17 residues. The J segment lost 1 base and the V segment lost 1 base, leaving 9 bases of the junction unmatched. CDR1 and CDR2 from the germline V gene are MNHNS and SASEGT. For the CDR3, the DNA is TGTGCCAGCAGTGAAGGGAAACTAGCGGCAACATCCTACGAGCAGTACTTC. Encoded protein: CASSEGKLAATSYEQYF.

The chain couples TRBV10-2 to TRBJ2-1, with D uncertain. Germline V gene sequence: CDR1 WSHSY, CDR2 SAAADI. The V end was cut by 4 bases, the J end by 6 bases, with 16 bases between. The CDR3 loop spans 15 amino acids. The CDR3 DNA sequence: TGCGCCAGCAGTGTAGAGCCCAATCCCTTCAATGAGCAGTTCTTC. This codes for CASSVEPNPFNEQFF.

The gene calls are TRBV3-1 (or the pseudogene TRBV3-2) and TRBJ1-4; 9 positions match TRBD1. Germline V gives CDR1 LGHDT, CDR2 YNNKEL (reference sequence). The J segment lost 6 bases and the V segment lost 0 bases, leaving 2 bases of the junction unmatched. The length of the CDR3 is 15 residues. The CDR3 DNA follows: TGTGCCAGCAGCCAAGATGGGACAGGGTATGAAAAACTGTTTTTT. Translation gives CASSQDGTGYEKLFF.

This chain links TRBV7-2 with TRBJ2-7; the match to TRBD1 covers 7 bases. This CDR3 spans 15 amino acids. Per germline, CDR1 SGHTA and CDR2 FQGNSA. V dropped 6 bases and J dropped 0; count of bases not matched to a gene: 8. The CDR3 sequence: CASRPTGTDSYEQYF. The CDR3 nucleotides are TGTGCCAGCAGACCGACCGGGACAGACTCCTACGAGCAGTACTTC.

This chain's CDR3 is CASSSTGTSGSKQYF. CDR3 DNA sequence: TGTGCCAGCAGCTCAACCGGGACTAGCGGGAGTAAGCAGTATTTT. The chain is built from TRBV5-4 and TRBJ2-3; TRBD2 matches at 14 bases. CDR1 and CDR2 (germline): SGHNT, YYREEE (reference sequence). Losses at the gene ends were 3 bases for V and 11 bases for J; bases not matched to a gene: 8. The length of the CDR3 is 15 residues.

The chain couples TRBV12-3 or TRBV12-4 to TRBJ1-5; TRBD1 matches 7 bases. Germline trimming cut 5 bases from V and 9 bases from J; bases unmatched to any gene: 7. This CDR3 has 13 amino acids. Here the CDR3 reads CASSPPGGVPQHF. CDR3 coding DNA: TGTGCCAGCAGTCCTCCAGGGGGAGTGCCCCAGCATTTT.

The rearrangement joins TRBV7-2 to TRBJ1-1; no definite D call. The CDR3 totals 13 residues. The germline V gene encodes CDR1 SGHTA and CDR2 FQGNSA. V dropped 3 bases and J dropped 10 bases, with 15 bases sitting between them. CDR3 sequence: CASSFDRDWAAFF. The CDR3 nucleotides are TGTGCCAGCAGCTTCGACCGGGATTGGGCAGCTTTCTTT.

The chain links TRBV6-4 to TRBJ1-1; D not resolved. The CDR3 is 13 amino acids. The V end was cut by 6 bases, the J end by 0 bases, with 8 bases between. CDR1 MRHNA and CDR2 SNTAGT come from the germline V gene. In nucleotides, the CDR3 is TGTGCCAGCAGACAGTCCATGAACACTGAAGCTTTCTTT. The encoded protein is CASRQSMNTEAFF.

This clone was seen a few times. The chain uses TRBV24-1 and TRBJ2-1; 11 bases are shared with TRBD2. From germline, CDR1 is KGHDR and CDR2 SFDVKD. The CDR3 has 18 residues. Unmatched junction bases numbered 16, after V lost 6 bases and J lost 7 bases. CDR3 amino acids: CATSPSTSGGRGKNEQFF. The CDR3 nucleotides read TGTGCCACCAGTCCAAGTACTAGCGGGGGCCGGGGCAAGAATGAGCAGTTCTTC.

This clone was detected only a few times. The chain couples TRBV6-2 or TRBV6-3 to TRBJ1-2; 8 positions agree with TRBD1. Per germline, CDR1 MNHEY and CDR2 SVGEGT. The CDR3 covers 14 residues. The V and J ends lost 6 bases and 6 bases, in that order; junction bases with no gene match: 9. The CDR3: CASSTAGQAHGYTF. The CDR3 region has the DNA TGTGCCAGCAGCACTGCGGGACAGGCCCATGGCTACACCTTC.

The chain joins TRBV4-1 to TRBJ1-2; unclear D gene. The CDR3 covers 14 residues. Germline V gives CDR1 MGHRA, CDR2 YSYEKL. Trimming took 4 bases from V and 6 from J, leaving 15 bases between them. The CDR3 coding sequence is TGCGCCAGCAGCCTCGGCCCGGGTAAGGATGGCTACACCTTC. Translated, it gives CASSLGPGKDGYTF.

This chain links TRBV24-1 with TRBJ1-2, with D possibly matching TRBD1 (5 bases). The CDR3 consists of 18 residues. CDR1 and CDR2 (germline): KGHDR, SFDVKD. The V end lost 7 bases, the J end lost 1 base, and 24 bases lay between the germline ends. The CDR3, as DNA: TGTGCCACCAGCGACTCCCCGGGAAGTGCGGGACTTAACTATGGCTACACCTTC. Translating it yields CATSDSPGSAGLNYGYTF.

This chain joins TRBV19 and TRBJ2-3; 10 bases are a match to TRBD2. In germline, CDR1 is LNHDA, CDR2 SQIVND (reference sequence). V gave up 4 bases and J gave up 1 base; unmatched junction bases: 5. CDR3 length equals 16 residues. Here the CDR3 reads CASSTFTSGGTDTQYF. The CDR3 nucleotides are TGTGCCAGTAGTACCTTTACTAGCGGGGGCACAGATACGCAGTATTTT.

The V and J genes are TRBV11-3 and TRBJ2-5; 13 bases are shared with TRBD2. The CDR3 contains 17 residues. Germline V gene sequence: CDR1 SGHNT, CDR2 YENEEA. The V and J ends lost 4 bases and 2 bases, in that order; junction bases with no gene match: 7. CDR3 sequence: CASSYGRTSGSQETQYF. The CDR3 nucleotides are TGTGCCAGCAGCTACGGCCGGACTAGCGGGAGTCAAGAGACCCAGTACTTC.

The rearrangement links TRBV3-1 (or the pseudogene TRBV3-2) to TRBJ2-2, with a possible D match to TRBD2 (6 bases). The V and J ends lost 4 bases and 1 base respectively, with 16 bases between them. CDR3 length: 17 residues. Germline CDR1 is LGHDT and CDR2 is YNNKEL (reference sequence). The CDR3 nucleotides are TGTGCCAGCAGCCCCTCTGACGGGACTTGGAACACCGGGGAGCTGTTTTTT. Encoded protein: CASSPSDGTWNTGELFF.

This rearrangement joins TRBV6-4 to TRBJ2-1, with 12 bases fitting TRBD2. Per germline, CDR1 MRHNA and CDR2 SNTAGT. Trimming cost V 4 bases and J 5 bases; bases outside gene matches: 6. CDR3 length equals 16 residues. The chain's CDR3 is CASSALAGGFNNEQFF. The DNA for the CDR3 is TGTGCCAGCAGTGCACTAGCGGGAGGATTTAACAATGAGCAGTTCTTC.

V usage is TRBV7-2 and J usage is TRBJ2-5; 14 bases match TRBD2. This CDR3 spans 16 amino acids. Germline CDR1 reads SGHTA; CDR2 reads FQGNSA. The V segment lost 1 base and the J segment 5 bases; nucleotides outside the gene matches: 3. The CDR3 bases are TGTGCCAGCAGCTTAGGGACTAGCGGGGGGTTGGAGACCCAGTACTTC. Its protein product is CASSLGTSGGLETQYF.

This CDR3 is CASGLPQGAAMNTEAFF. In nucleotides, the CDR3 is TGTGCTAGTGGTTTACCTCAGGGGGCTGCCATGAACACTGAAGCTTTCTTT. V usage is TRBV12-5 and J usage is TRBJ1-1; 8 positions match TRBD1. CDR1 and CDR2 from the germline V gene are LGHNT and FRNRAP. This CDR3 region has 17 residues. J was trimmed by 0 bases and V by 3 bases; bases with no gene match: 9.

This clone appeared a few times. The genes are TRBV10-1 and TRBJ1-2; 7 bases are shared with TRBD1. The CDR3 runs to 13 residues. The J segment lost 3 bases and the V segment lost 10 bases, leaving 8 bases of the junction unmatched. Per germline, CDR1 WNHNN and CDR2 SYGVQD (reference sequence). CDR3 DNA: TGCGCCATCAACAGGGGAAGGTACTATGGCTACACCTTC. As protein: CAINRGRYYGYTF.

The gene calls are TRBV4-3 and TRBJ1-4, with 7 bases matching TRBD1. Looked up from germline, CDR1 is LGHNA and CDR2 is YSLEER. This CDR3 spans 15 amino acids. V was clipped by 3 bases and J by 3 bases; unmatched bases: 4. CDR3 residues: CASSQAGGSNEKLFF. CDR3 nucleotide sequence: TGCGCCAGCAGCCAGGCAGGGGGGTCTAATGAAAAACTGTTTTTT.

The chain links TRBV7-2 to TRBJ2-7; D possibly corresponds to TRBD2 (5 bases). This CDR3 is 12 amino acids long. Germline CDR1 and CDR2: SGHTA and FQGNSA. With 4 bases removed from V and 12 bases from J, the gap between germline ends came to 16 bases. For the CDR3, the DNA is TGTGCCAGCAGCTCGACTTTGGAGGTCCTGTACTTC. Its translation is CASSSTLEVLYF.

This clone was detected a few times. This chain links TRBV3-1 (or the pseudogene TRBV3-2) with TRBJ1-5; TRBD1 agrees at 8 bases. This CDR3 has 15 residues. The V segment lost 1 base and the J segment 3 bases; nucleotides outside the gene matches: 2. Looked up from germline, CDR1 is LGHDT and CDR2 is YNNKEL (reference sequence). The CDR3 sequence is CASSQGTGNNQPQHF. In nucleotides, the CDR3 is TGTGCCAGCAGCCAAGGGACAGGGAACAATCAGCCCCAGCATTTT.

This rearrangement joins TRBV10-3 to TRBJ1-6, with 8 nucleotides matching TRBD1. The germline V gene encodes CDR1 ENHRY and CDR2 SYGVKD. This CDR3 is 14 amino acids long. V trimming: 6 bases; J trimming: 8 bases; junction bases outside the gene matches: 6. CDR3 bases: TGTGCCATCAGGGACAGGGAGTCTGATTCACCCCTCCACTTT. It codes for CAIRDRESDSPLHF.

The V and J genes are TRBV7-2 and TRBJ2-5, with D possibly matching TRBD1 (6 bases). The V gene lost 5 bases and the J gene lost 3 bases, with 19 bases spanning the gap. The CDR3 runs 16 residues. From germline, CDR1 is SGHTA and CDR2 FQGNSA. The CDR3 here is CASSPRGRGVEETQYF. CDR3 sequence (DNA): TGTGCCAGCAGCCCTAGGGGGAGAGGGGTTGAAGAGACCCAGTACTTC. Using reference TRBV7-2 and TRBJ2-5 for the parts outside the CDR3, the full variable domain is GAGVSQSPSNKVTEKGKDVELRCDPISGHTALYWYRQSLGQGLEFLIYFQGNSAPDKSGLPSDRFSAERTGGSVSTLTIQRTQQEDSAVYLCASSPRGRGVEETQYFGPGTRLLVL.

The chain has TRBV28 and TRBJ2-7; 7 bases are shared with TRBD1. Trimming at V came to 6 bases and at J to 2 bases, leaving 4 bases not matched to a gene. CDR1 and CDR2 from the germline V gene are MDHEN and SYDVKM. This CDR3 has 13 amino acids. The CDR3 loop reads CASRTGTAYEQYF. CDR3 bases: TGTGCCAGCAGGACCGGGACAGCCTACGAGCAGTACTTC.

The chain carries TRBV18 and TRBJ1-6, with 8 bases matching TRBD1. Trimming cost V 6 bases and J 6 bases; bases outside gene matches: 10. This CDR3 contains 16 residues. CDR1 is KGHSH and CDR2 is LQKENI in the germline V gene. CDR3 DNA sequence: TGTGCCAGCTCCCCGGATCCAGGACAGGGTAATTCACCCCTCCACTTT. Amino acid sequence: CASSPDPGQGNSPLHF.

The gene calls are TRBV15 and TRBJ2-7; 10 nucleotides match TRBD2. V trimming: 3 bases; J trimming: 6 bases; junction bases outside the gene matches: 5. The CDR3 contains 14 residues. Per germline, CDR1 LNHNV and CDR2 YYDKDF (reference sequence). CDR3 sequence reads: CATSRGLAFSEQYF. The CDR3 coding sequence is TGTGCCACCAGCAGGGGACTAGCGTTTAGCGAGCAGTACTTC. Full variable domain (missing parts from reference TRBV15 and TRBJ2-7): DAMVIQNPRYQVTQFGKPVTLSCSQTLNHNVMYWYQQKSSQAPKLLFHYYDKDFNNEADTPDNFQSRRPNTSFCFLDIRSPGLGDTAMYLCATSRGLAFSEQYFGPGTRLTVT.

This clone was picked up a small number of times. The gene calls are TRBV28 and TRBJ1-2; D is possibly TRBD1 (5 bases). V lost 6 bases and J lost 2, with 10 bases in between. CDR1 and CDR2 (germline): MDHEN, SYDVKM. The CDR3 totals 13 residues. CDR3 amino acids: CASSPAGNYGYTF. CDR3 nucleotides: TGTGCCAGCAGCCCTGCAGGGAACTATGGCTACACCTTC.